This T cell receptor beta chain was captured by sequencing in a study of blood T cell repertoires in COVID-19. CDR3 size: 14 residues. Germline CDR1 reads MNHNY; CDR2 reads SVGAGI (reference sequence). The V and J ends lost 7 bases and 3 bases, in that order; junction bases with no gene match: 3. Some clones are missing from TCRdb's copy, which holds only in-frame ones; the method was immunoSEQ multiplex PCR. Of about 320,000 clones detected, approximately 89% appear once; the ten largest clones hold roughly 11%. The sample was peripheral blood. The clonotype was recovered from a woman in her thirties with COVID-19, enrolled during active disease. The gene calls are TRBV6-6 and TRBJ2-2; 9 bases agree with TRBD1. The CDR3 spells CASIRQGDTGELFF. In DNA form, the CDR3 reads TGTGCCAGCATTAGACAGGGGGACACCGGGGAGCTGTTTTTT.